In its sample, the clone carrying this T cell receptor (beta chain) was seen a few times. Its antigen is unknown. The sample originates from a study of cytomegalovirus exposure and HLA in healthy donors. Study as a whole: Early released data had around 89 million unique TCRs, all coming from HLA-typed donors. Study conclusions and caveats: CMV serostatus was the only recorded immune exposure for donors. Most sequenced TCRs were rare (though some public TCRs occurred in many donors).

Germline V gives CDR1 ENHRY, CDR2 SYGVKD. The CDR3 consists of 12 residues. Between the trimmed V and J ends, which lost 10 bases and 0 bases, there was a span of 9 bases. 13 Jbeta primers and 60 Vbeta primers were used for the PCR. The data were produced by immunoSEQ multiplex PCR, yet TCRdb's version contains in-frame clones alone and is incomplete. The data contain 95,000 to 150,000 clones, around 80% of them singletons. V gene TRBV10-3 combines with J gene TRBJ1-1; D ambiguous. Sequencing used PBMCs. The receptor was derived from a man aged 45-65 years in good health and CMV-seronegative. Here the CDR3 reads CATGDLNTEAFF. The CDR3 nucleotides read TGTGCCACCGGGGATTTGAACACTGAAGCTTTCTTT.